Below, 12 T cell receptor beta chains from the same sample are listed, as sequenced in a study of CD8 T cells in Susac syndrome. cDNA came from approximately 0.5 to 1 ug RNA primed by random hexamers. TCRdb passed the immunoSEQ multiplex PCR reads through MiXCR, listing each CDR3 protein once. The sample includes some 200,000 distinct CDR3 sequences, about 95% seen only once; the top ten take around 0.085%. Sequences were obtained from CD4+ T cells from PBMCs. Receptor source: a human donor with multiple sclerosis.

The chain combines TRBV20-1 with TRBJ2-7; 7 nucleotides agree with TRBD2. Germline CDR1 and CDR2: DFQATT and SNEGSKA (reference sequence). The CDR3 length is 14 residues. V gave up 6 bases and J gave up 0 bases; unmatched junction bases: 8. For the CDR3, the DNA is TGCAGTGCCCCCCGTAGCGGGCGCTCCTACGAGCAGTACTTC. The encoded protein is CSAPRSGRSYEQYF.

The chain is built from TRBV30 and TRBJ1-5, with 9 bases matching TRBD1. The V segment lost 6 bases and the J segment 6 bases; nucleotides outside the gene matches: 3. The CDR3 loop spans 12 amino acids. Germline CDR1 is GTSNPN and CDR2 is SVGIG (reference sequence). CDR3 region: CACDRGGQPQHF. In DNA, the CDR3 is TGTGCCTGTGACAGGGGGGGTCAGCCCCAGCATTTT.

CDR3 residues: CATSDWSEEQFF. DNA of the CDR3: TGTGCCACCAGTGATTGGAGTGAGGAGCAGTTCTTC. J is TRBJ2-1 and V is TRBV24-1; D not certain. This CDR3 comprises 12 residues. The V and J ends lost 2 bases and 10 bases respectively, with 8 bases between them. The V gene's germline CDR1 is KGHDR and CDR2 SFDVKD.

The V gene is TRBV20-1, the J gene TRBJ1-1, with 7 nucleotides matching TRBD1. The V gene's germline CDR1 is DFQATT and CDR2 SNEGSKA (reference sequence). This CDR3 contains 14 residues. V lost 1 base and J lost 6; bases outside the gene matches: 8. CDR3 amino acids: CSARGQGRGAEAFF. The CDR3, as DNA: TGCAGTGCTAGAGGACAGGGCCGGGGGGCTGAAGCTTTCTTT.

The chain employs TRBV5-1 and TRBJ2-7; D not resolved. CDR1 and CDR2 (germline): SGHRS, YFSETQ. Trimming removed 1 base from V and 7 bases from J, with 15 bases in between. CDR3 length: 14 residues. The CDR3, as DNA: TGCGCCAGCAGCTTGTTAACGTCCCCCCAGGAGCAGTACTTC. This encodes CASSLLTSPQEQYF.

The gene calls are TRBV3-1 and TRBJ2-1; maybe TRBD2 (5 bases). The length of the CDR3 is 13 residues. CDR1 is LGHDT, CDR2 YNNKEL, per germline (reference sequence). The V end lost 0 bases, the J end lost 12 bases, and 12 bases lay between the germline ends. The chain's CDR3 is CASSQDLERGQFF. The CDR3 nucleotides read TGTGCCAGCAGCCAAGATCTCGAACGGGGGCAGTTCTTC.

This clonotype came up once. The gene calls are TRBV20-1 and TRBJ2-4, with D possibly being TRBD1 (5 bases). There are 15 residues in the CDR3. Trimming removed 0 bases from V and 0 bases from J, with 9 bases in between. Germline CDR1 DFQATT, CDR2 SNEGSKA (reference sequence). The CDR3: CSARDNRGAKNIQYF. The CDR3 DNA reads as TGCAGTGCTAGAGACAATAGGGGAGCCAAAAACATTCAGTACTTC.

The J gene is TRBJ2-1, the V gene TRBV6-1; 7 bases are a match to TRBD1. The V gene end was trimmed by 4 bases and the J gene end by 3 bases; junction bases not matched to a gene: 12. The CDR3 has 17 residues. Germline V gives CDR1 MNHNS, CDR2 SASEGT. Here the CDR3 reads CASSATDRVAGYNEQFF. CDR3 DNA sequence: TGTGCCAGCAGTGCGACAGACAGGGTGGCGGGCTACAATGAGCAGTTCTTC.

V is TRBV9 and J is TRBJ1-1; D is unclear. Per the germline V gene, CDR1 is SGDLS and CDR2 is YYNGEE. The ends were cut back, 3 bases at V and 5 bases at J, with 14 bases in the middle. The CDR3 loop spans 14 amino acids. CDR3 residues: CASSARPDRTEAFF. CDR3 DNA sequence: TGTGCCAGCAGCGCGAGGCCCGATCGGACTGAAGCTTTCTTT.

The V call is TRBV20-1, the J call TRBJ2-5, with 16 bases fitting TRBD2. V shed 6 bases and J 3 bases; nucleotides not matched to a gene: 7. The CDR3 has 16 residues. Germline V lookup: CDR1 DFQATT, CDR2 SNEGSKA (reference sequence). CDR3 sequence (DNA): TGCAGTGCGGAAGGGACTAGCGGGGGGGCCGAAGAGACCCAGTACTTC. Translation gives CSAEGTSGGAEETQYF.

The V gene is TRBV30, the J gene TRBJ2-7; D is undetermined. Germline CDR1 reads GTSNPN; CDR2 reads SVGIG (reference sequence). The V gene lost 4 bases and the J gene lost 0 bases, with 10 bases spanning the gap. The CDR3 is 13 amino acids. In DNA form, the CDR3 reads TGTGCCTGGAATACGATGAGCTCCTACGAGCAGTACTTC. Translated: CAWNTMSSYEQYF.

The chain couples TRBV5-4 to TRBJ2-7; 10 bases match TRBD2. Germline V gene data show CDR1 as SGHNT and CDR2 as YYREEE (reference sequence). V gave up 4 bases and J gave up 5 bases; unmatched junction bases: 3. The length of the CDR3 is 13 residues. CDR3 sequence: CASSPLAGDEQYF. As DNA, the CDR3 is TGTGCCAGCAGCCCGCTAGCGGGAGACGAGCAGTACTTC.